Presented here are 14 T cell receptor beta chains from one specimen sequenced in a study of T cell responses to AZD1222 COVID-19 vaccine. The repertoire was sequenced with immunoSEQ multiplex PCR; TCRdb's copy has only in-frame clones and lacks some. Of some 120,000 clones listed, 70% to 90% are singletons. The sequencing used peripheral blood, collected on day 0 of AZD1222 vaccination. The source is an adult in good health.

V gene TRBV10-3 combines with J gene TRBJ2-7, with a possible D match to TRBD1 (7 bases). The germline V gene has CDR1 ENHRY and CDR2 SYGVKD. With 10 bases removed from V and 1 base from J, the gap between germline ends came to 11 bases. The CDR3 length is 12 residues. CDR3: CATGGQSYEQYF. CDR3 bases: TGTGCCACCGGGGGACAGTCCTACGAGCAGTACTTC.

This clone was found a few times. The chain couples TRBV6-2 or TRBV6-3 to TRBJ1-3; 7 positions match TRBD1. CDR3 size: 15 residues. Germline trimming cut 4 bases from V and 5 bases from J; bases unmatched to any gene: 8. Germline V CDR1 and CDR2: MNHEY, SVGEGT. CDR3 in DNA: TGTGCCAGCAGTTCCCTGACAGGGACGAGAAACACCATATATTTT. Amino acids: CASSSLTGTRNTIYF.

The CDR3 sequence: CASSASGGEREKLFF. For the CDR3, the DNA is TGTGCCAGCAGTGCCTCAGGGGGGGAACGTGAAAAACTGTTTTTT. This chain connects TRBV7-8 to TRBJ1-4; 7 nucleotides line up with TRBD1. The ends lost 6 bases at V and 7 bases at J; junction bases unmatched: 11. The germline CDR1 and CDR2 sequences are SGHVS and FQNEAQ. The CDR3 has 15 amino acids.

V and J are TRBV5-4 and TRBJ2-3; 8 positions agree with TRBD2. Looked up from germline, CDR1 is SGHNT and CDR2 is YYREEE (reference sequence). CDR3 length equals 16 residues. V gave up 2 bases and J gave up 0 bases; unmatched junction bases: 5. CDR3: CASSFRLAKSTDTQYF. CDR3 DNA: TGTGCCAGCAGCTTCCGACTAGCGAAGAGCACAGATACGCAGTATTTT.

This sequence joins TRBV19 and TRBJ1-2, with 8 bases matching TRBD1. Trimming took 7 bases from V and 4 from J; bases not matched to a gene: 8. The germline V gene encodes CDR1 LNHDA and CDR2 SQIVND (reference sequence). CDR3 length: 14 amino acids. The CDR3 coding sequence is TGTGCCAGTACCCCCGGACAGGGCAGCTATGGCTACACCTTC. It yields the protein CASTPGQGSYGYTF.

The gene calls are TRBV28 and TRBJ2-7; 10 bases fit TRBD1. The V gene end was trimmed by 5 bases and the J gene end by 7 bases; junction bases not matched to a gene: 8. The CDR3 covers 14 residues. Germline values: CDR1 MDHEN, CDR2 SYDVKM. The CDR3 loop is CASSPRQGAREQYF. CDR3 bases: TGTGCCAGCAGTCCCCGACAGGGGGCGAGGGAGCAGTACTTC.

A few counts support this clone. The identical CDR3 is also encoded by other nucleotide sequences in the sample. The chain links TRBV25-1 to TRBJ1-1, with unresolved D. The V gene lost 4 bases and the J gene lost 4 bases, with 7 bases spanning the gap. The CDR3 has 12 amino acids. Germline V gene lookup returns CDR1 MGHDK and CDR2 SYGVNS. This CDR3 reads CASSGTSTEAFF. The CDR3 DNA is TGTGCCAGCAGTGGAACAAGCACTGAAGCTTTCTTT.

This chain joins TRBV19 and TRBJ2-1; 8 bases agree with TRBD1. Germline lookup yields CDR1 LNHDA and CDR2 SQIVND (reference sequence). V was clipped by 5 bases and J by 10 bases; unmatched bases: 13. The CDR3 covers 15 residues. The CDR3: CASSHVGTGIREQFF. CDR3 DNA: TGTGCCAGTAGTCATGTCGGGACAGGTATACGGGAGCAGTTCTTC.

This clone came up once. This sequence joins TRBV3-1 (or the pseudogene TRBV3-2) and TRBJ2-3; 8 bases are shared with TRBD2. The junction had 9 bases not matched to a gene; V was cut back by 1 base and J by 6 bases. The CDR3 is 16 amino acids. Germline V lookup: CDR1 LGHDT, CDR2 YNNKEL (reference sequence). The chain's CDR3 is CASSQVAGGAVDTQYF. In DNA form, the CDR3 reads TGTGCCAGCAGCCAAGTTGCCGGGGGGGCCGTGGATACGCAGTATTTT.

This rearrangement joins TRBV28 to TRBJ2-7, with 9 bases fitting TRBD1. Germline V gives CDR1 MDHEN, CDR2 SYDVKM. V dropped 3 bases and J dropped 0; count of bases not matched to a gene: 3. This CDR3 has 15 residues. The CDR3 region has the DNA TGTGCCAGCAGTTTGGGACAGGGACCCTCCTACGAGCAGTACTTC. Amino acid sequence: CASSLGQGPSYEQYF.

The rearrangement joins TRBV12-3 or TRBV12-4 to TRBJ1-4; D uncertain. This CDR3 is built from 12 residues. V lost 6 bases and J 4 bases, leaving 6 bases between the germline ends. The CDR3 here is CASSSSNEKLFF. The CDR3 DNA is TGTGCCAGCAGCTCAAGTAATGAAAAACTGTTTTTT.

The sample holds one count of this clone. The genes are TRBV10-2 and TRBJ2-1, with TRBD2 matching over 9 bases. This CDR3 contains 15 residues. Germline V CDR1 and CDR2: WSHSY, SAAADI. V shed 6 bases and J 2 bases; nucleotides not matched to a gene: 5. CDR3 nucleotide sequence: TGCGCCAGCAGGGGGGTAGCGGGAGCCTACAATGAGCAGTTCTTC. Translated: CASRGVAGAYNEQFF.

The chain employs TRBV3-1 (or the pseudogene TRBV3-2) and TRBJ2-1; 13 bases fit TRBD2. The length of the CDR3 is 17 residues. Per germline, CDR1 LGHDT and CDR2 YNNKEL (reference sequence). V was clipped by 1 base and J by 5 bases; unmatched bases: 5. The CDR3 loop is CASSQGTSGRGNNEQFF. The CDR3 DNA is TGTGCCAGCAGCCAAGGGACTAGCGGGAGAGGAAACAATGAGCAGTTCTTC.

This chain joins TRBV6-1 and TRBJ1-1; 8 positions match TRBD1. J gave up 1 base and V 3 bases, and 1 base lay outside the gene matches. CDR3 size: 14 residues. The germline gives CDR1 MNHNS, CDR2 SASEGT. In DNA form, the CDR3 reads TGTGCCAGCAGTGATGGACAGGGGAACACTGAAGCTTTCTTT. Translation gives CASSDGQGNTEAFF.